Following are 9 T cell receptor beta chains from one sample sequenced in a study of blood T cell repertoires in COVID-19. Clones were read by immunoSEQ multiplex PCR, and TCRdb kept only the in-frame ones, dropping some. Altogether approximately 310,000 clones are present, more than 75% being singletons, with the ten largest covering approximately 8%. The sample taken for sequencing was peripheral blood. All receptors derive from a woman in her forties or fifties who had recovered from COVID-19.

A remark on this clone: This sample includes further DNA sequences coding for the same CDR3. The chain joins TRBV7-8 to TRBJ2-1, with a possible D match to TRBD2 (7 bases). From germline, CDR1 is SGHVS and CDR2 FQNEAQ. Deletions cut 3 bases from V and 4 bases from J, with 13 bases between. The length of the CDR3 is 15 residues. The CDR3 nucleotides read TGTGCCAGCAGCTTCGGCGGGGGCGGGTACAATGAGCAGTTCTTC. It codes for CASSFGGGGYNEQFF.

V and J are TRBV5-1 and TRBJ2-7; 8 bases map to TRBD1. V lost 1 base to trimming and J lost 6 bases; unmatched junction nucleotides: 9. Germline V gene lookup returns CDR1 SGHRS and CDR2 YFSETQ. The CDR3 covers 15 residues. This CDR3 reads CASSLYVTGAAEQYF. Here the CDR3 DNA reads TGCGCCAGCAGCTTGTATGTGACAGGGGCAGCCGAGCAGTACTTC.

This clone was observed a few times. This rearrangement joins TRBV19 to TRBJ2-1; 9 bases agree with TRBD1. Germline-derived CDR1 and CDR2 are LNHDA and SQIVND (reference sequence). J lost 6 bases, V lost 4 bases, and 10 bases had no gene match. The CDR3 is 16 amino acids. The CDR3: CASSNFRDRVCNEQFF. Written as DNA, the CDR3 is TGTGCCAGTAGTAACTTCCGGGACAGGGTTTGCAATGAGCAGTTCTTC.

The rearrangement uses TRBV4-1 and TRBJ1-4; D remains unclear. With 1 base removed from V and 10 bases from J, the gap between germline ends came to 7 bases. The CDR3 loop spans 12 amino acids. Germline CDR1 MGHRA, CDR2 YSYEKL. DNA of the CDR3: TGCGCCAGCAGCCAAGTCGGTGCAAAACTGTTTTTT. Protein: CASSQVGAKLFF.

The V call is TRBV7-8, the J call TRBJ1-2, with D possibly TRBD1 on 6 matching bases. The ends were cut back, 5 bases at V and 5 bases at J, with 9 bases in the middle. Germline assignment: CDR1 SGHVS and CDR2 FQNEAQ. CDR3 size: 12 residues. The CDR3 bases are TGTGCCAGCAGCCCGGACAGATATGGCTACACCTTC. Translated: CASSPDRYGYTF.

The chain carries TRBV11-2 and TRBJ1-2; D unclear. V was pared by 1 base and J by 2 bases, with 8 bases between. CDR1 is SGHAT, CDR2 FQNNGV, per germline. This CDR3 has 14 amino acids. This CDR3 reads CASSLGLANYGYTF. The CDR3, as DNA: TGTGCCAGCAGCTTAGGGTTAGCCAACTATGGCTACACCTTC.

The genes are TRBV7-9 and TRBJ1-6; possibly TRBD1 for D (5 bases). Trimming shortened V by 5 bases and J by 10 bases, and 6 bases separated the two germline ends. Germline assignment: CDR1 SEHNR and CDR2 FQNEAQ (reference sequence). The CDR3 is made up of 11 amino acids. The CDR3 sequence is CASSQGSPLHF. The CDR3 DNA follows: TGTGCCAGCAGCCAGGGATCACCCCTCCACTTT. The entire variable domain, with the rest obtained from reference TRBV7-9 and TRBJ1-6, is as follows: DTGVSQNPRHKITKRGQNVTFRCDPISEHNRLYWYRQTLGQGPEFLTYFQNEAQLEKSRLLSDRFSAERPKGSFSTLEIQRTEQGDSAMYLCASSQGSPLHFGNGTRLTVT.

The gene calls are TRBV5-1 and TRBJ1-2; TRBD1 matches 8 bases. CDR3 length: 15 amino acids. CDR1 and CDR2 from the germline V gene are SGHRS and YFSETQ. After removal of 5 bases from V and 4 bases from J, the junction contained 10 bases not matched to a gene. CDR3 sequence reads: CASRDGTGYLYGYTF. For the CDR3, the DNA is TGCGCCAGCAGGGACGGGACAGGCTACCTCTATGGCTACACCTTC.

Only a few counts were recorded for this clone. The rearrangement links TRBV6-5 to TRBJ1-6; D not certain. This CDR3 has 15 amino acids. Per germline, CDR1 MNHEY and CDR2 SVGAGI. The ends were cut back, 8 bases at V and 9 bases at J, with 20 bases in the middle. CDR3 in amino acids: CASVRGLSSASPLHF. CDR3 DNA: TGTGCCAGCGTGAGAGGCCTTTCCTCGGCTTCACCCCTCCACTTT.